The clone carrying this T cell receptor beta chain was counted ten times or more. Trimming cost V 4 bases and J 7 bases; bases outside gene matches: 15. The CDR3 consists of 16 residues. Germline CDR1 reads SGHNT; CDR2 reads YYREEE (reference sequence). This specimen belongs to a study of human T cells and chemical hapten exposure. TCRdb passed the RACE reads through MiXCR, listing each CDR3 protein once. The table includes tens of thousands of distinct CDR3 sequences, more than 6.5% detected once. Specified time point: patch test 2, 6 weeks after DPC sensitization. Documented treatment: therapeutic diphenylcyclopropenone sensitization with weekly scalp DPC.

The source is a woman in her twenties or thirties with alopecia areata. Some clones in this sample may be carry-over from other donors' samples. Sequenced here: whole blood, sampled in connection with sensitization to the hapten diphenylcyclopropenone (DPC). The chain employs TRBV5-4 and TRBJ1-1, with 8 bases matching TRBD1. The CDR3 loop is CASSPLDRAGGSEAFF. The DNA for the CDR3 is TGTGCCAGCAGCCCTCTGGACAGGGCTGGGGGTAGTGAAGCTTTCTTT. The whole variable domain, filled in from reference TRBV5-4 and TRBJ1-1, reads ETGVTQSPTHLIKTRGQQVTLRCSSQSGHNTVSWYQQALGQGPQFIFQYYREEENGRGNFPPRFSGLQFPNYSSELNVNALELDDSALYLCASSPLDRAGGSEAFFGQGTRLTVV.